A single sample is the source of the 8 T cell receptor beta chains below, sequenced in a study of blood T cell repertoires in COVID-19. The assay was immunoSEQ multiplex PCR, and TCRdb's table has in-frame clones only and misses some. Of about 220,000 clones detected, approximately 78% appear once; the ten largest clones hold roughly 5.5%. The sequenced sample was peripheral blood. These receptors were taken from a woman in her 70s with COVID-19, enrolled during active disease.

This CDR3 reads CATQVAILNEKLFF. Written as DNA, the CDR3 is TGTGCCACTCAAGTGGCCATACTAAATGAAAAACTGTTTTTT. The gene calls are TRBV2 and TRBJ1-4; D not resolved. This CDR3 has 14 amino acids. V lost 10 bases and J 5 bases, leaving 17 bases between the germline ends. Germline loops: CDR1 SNHLY, CDR2 FYNNEI.

The chain joins TRBV5-4 to TRBJ1-4; D is uncertain. Germline CDR1 SGHNT, CDR2 YYREEE (reference sequence). V lost 2 bases to trimming and J lost 6 bases, with 14 bases between them. The CDR3 spans 15 residues. The CDR3: CASSFGMGSDEKLFF. The CDR3 region has the DNA TGTGCCAGCAGCTTCGGGATGGGAAGCGATGAAAAACTGTTTTTT.

The DNA of the CDR3 is TGTGCCAGCTCACCGCTAGGGGACAATCATTACGAGCAGTACTTC. Translating gives CASSPLGDNHYEQYF. The chain joins TRBV28 to TRBJ2-7; D may be TRBD1 (6 bases). CDR3 size: 15 residues. V dropped 8 bases and J dropped 4 bases, with 21 bases sitting between them. The germline V gene encodes CDR1 MDHEN and CDR2 SYDVKM.

CDR3 sequence reads: CSVVRGNTEAFF. The CDR3 coding sequence is TGCAGCGTTGTCCGGGGAAACACTGAAGCTTTCTTT. V and J are TRBV29-1 and TRBJ1-1; D is unclear. The V end was cut by 4 bases, the J end by 2 bases, with 8 bases between. This CDR3 is 12 amino acids long. Per the germline V gene, CDR1 is SQVTM and CDR2 is ANQGSEA.

This clone was seen only a few times. J is TRBJ2-1 and V is TRBV19; 14 bases are a match to TRBD2. CDR3 length: 16 amino acids. Germline lookup yields CDR1 LNHDA and CDR2 SQIVND (reference sequence). The J segment lost 10 bases and the V segment lost 6 bases, leaving 11 bases of the junction unmatched. CDR3 residues: CASSRRLAGGPREQFF. In nucleotides, the CDR3 is TGTGCCAGTAGCAGGAGACTAGCGGGAGGGCCACGGGAGCAGTTCTTC. Supplemented by reference TRBV19 and TRBJ2-1, the full variable domain reads DGGITQSPKYLFRKEGQNVTLSCEQNLNHDAMYWYRQDPGQGLRLIYYSQIVNDFQKGDIAEGYSVSREKKESFPLTVTSAQKNPTAFYLCASSRRLAGGPREQFFGPGTRLTVL.

The rearrangement uses TRBV28 and TRBJ1-2; possibly TRBD1 for D (6 bases). With 4 bases removed from V and 0 bases from J, the gap between germline ends came to 15 bases. CDR1 and CDR2 (germline): MDHEN, SYDVKM. CDR3 size: 16 residues. CDR3 coding DNA: TGTGCCAGCAGTTCCTCCGGGGAGGGGGCTAACTATGGCTACACCTTC. Translating it yields CASSSSGEGANYGYTF.

V gene TRBV24-1 combines with J gene TRBJ2-1; maybe TRBD2 (5 bases). The CDR3 is 16 residues long. Trimming took 1 base from V and 8 from J, leaving 17 bases between them. In germline, CDR1 is KGHDR, CDR2 SFDVKD. Here the CDR3 DNA reads TGTGCCACCAGTGATTTCGGGGTCGATGGGGTCTATGAGCAGTTCTTC. Translated: CATSDFGVDGVYEQFF.

This chain uses TRBV28 with TRBJ1-2, with 7 bases fitting TRBD1. In germline, CDR1 is MDHEN, CDR2 SYDVKM. V lost 6 bases, J lost 8 bases, and 12 bases stayed unmatched. The length of the CDR3 is 14 residues. The CDR3 nucleotides are TGTGCCAGCAGGCCAGCCCCCTTGACAGGGGGCTACACCTTC. Translated: CASRPAPLTGGYTF.